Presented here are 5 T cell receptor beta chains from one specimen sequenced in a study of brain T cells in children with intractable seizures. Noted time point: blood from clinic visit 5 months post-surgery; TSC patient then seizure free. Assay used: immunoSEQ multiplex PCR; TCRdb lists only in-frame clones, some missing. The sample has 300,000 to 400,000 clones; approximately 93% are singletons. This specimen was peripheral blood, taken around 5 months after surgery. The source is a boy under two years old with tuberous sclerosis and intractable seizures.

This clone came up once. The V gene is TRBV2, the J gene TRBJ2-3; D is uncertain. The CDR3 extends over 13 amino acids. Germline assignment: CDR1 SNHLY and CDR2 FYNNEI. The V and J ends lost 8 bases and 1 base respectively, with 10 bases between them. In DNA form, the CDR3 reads TGTGCCAGCTCTGCTAGGCGCACAGATACGCAGTATTTT. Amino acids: CASSARRTDTQYF.

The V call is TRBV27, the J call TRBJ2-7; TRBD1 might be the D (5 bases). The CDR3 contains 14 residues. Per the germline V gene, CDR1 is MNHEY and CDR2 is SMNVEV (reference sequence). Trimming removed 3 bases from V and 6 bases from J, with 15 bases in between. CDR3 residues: CASSLQGKGFEQYF. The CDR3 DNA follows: TGTGCCAGCAGTTTGCAGGGCAAAGGGTTCGAGCAGTACTTC.

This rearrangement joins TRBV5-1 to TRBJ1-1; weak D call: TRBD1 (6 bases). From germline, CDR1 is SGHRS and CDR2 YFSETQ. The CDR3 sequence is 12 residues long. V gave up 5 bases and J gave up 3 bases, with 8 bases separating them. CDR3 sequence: CASSGGDTEAFF. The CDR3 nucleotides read TGCGCCAGCAGTGGGGGCGACACTGAAGCTTTCTTT.

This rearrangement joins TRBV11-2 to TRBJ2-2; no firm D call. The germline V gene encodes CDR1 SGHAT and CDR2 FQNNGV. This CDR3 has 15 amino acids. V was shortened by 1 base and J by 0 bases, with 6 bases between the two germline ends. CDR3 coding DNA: TGTGCCAGCAGCTTAGGCAGAACGAACACCGGGGAGCTGTTTTTT. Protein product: CASSLGRTNTGELFF. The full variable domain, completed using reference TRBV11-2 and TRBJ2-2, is EAGVAQSPRYKIIEKRQSVAFWCNPISGHATLYWYQQILGQGPKLLIQFQNNGVVDDSQLPKDRFSAERLKGVDSTLKIQPAKLEDSAVYLCASSLGRTNTGELFFGEGSRLTVL.

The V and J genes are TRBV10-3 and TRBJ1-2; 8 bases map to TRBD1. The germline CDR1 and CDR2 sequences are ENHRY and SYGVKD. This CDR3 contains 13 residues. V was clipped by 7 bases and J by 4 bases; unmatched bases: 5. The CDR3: CAIKGTGSYGYTF. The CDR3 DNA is TGTGCCATCAAAGGGACAGGTAGCTATGGCTACACCTTC.